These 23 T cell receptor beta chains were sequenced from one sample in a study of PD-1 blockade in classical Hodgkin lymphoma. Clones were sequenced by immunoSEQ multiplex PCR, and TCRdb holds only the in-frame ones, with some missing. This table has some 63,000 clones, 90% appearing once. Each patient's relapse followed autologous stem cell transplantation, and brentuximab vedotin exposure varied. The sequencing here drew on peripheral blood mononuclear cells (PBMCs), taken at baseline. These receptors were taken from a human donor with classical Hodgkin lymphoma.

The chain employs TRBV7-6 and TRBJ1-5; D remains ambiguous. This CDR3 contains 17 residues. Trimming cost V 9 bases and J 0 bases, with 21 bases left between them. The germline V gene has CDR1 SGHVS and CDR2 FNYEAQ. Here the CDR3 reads CASPPQRSRYSNQPQHF. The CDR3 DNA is TGTGCCAGTCCCCCCCAGAGAAGTAGGTATAGCAATCAGCCCCAGCATTTT.

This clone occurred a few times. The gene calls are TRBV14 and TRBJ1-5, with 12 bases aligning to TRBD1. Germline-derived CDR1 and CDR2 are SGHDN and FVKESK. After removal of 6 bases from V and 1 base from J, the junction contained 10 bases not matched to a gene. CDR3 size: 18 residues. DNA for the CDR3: TGTGCCAGCAGTTGTCGGGGACAGGGGGCAGTGAGCAATCAGCCCCAGCATTTT. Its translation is CASSCRGQGAVSNQPQHF.

CDR3 in DNA: TGTGCCAGCAGCTCCGAAGGGTACAGGCCCACAGAAGCTTTCTTT. It codes for CASSSEGYRPTEAFF. This chain connects TRBV7-8 to TRBJ1-1; D perhaps matches TRBD1 (5 bases). The germline gives CDR1 SGHVS, CDR2 FQNEAQ. The CDR3 consists of 15 residues. V dropped 4 bases and J dropped 8 bases, with 20 bases sitting between them.

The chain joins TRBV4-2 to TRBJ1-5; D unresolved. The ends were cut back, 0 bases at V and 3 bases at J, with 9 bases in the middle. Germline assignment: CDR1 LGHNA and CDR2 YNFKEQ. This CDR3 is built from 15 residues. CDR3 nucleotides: TGTGCCAGCAGCCAAGATCTGCAGGTCAATCAGCCCCAGCATTTT. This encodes CASSQDLQVNQPQHF.

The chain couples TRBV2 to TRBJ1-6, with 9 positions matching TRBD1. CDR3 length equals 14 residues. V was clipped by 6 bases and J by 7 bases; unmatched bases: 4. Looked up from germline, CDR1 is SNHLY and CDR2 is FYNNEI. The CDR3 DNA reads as TGTGCCAGCAGCCGGGACAGGGCGAATTCACCCCTCCACTTT. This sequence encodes CASSRDRANSPLHF.

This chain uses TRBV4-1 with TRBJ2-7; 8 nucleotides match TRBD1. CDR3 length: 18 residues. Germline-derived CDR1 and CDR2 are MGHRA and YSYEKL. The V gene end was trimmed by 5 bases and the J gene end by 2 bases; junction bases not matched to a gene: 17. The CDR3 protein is CASSGILDRGQPTYEQYF. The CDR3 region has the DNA TGCGCCAGCAGCGGTATACTCGACAGGGGCCAACCAACCTACGAGCAGTACTTC.

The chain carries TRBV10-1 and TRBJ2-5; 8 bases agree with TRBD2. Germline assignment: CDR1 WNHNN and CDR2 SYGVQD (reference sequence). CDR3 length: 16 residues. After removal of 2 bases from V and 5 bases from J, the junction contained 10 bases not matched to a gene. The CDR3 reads CASSETAGTRSETQYF. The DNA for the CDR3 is TGCGCCAGCAGTGAGACCGCCGGGACTAGAAGTGAGACCCAGTACTTC.

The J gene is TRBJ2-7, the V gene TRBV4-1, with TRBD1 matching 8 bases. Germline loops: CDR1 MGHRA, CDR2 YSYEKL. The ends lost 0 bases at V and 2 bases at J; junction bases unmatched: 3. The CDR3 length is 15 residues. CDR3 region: CASSQDRGLTYEQYF. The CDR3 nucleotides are TGCGCCAGCAGCCAAGACAGGGGGCTGACCTACGAGCAGTACTTC.

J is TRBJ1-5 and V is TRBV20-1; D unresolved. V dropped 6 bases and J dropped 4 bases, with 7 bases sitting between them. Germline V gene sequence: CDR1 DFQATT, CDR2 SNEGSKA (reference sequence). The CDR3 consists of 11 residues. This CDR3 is CSASGNQPQHF. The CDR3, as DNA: TGCAGTGCCTCAGGAAATCAGCCCCAGCATTTT.

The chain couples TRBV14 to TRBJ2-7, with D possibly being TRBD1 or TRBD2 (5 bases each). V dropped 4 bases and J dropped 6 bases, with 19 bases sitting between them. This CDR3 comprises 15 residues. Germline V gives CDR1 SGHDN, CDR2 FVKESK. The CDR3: CASSPPGWGYSEQYF. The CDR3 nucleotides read TGTGCCAGCAGCCCCCCGGGGTGGGGGTATAGCGAGCAGTACTTC.

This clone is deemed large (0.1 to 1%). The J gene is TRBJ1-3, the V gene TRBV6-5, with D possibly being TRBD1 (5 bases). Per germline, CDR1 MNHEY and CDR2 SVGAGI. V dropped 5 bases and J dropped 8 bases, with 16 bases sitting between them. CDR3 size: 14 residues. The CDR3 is CASSQSLGGHTIYF. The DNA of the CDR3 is TGTGCCAGCAGTCAATCACTCGGGGGACACACCATATATTTT.

CDR3: CASSQATPGTSQETQYF. The CDR3 DNA reads TGTGCCAGCAGCCAAGCTACCCCCGGGACATCTCAAGAGACCCAGTACTTC. The chain combines TRBV14 with TRBJ2-5; possibly TRBD1 for D (6 bases). Looked up from germline, CDR1 is SGHDN and CDR2 is FVKESK. V lost 1 base and J 2 bases, leaving 17 bases between the germline ends. The CDR3 has 17 amino acids. The complete variable domain, with remaining parts taken from reference TRBV14 and TRBJ2-5, reads EAGVTQFPSHSVIEKGQTVTLRCDPISGHDNLYWYRRVMGKEIKFLLHFVKESKQDESGMPNNRFLAERTGGTYSTLKVQPAELEDSGVYFCASSQATPGTSQETQYFGPGTRLLVL.

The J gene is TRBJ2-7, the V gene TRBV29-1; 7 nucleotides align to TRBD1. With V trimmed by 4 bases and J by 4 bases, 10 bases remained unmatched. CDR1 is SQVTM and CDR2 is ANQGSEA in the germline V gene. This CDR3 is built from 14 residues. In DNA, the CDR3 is TGCAGCGTTGCAGCGAGGGGGCGAAGTTACGAGCAGTACTTC. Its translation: CSVAARGRSYEQYF.

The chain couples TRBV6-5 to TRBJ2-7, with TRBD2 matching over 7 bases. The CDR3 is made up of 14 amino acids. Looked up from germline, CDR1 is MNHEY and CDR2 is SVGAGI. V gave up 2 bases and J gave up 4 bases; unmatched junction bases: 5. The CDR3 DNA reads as TGTGCCAGCAGTTACCAGCGGGATCGGTACGAGCAGTACTTC. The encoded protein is CASSYQRDRYEQYF.

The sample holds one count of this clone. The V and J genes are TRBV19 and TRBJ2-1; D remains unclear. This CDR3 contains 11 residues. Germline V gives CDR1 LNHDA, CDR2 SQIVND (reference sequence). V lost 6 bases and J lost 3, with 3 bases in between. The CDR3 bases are TGTGCCAGTAGGGACTACAATGAGCAGTTCTTC. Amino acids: CASRDYNEQFF.

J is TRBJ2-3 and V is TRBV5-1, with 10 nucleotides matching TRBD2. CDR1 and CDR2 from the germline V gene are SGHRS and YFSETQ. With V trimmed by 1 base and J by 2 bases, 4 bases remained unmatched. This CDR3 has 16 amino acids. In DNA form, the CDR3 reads TGCGCCAGCAGCTTGTTAGCGGGGGGCCTCACAGATACGCAGTATTTT. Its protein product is CASSLLAGGLTDTQYF.

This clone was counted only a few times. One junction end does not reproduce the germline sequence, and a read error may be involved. The CDR3, as DNA: TGCAGTGCTAGAGAGGGCAGGGAGGGGGTCTTC. Encoded protein: CSAREGREGVF. The chain carries TRBV20-1 and TRBJ2-1; TRBD2 might be the D (7 bases). CDR3 size: 11 residues. The germline V gene has CDR1 DFQATT and CDR2 SNEGSKA (reference sequence).

The CDR3 here is CASSTSSQEPKQFF. DNA for the CDR3: TGTGCCAGCAGCACCTCTTCTCAGGAACCCAAGCAGTTCTTC. V and J are TRBV11-3 and TRBJ2-1; D is undetermined. Trimming pared 5 bases from V and 11 bases from J, leaving 19 bases between. This CDR3 spans 14 amino acids. Germline CDR1 SGHNT, CDR2 YENEEA.

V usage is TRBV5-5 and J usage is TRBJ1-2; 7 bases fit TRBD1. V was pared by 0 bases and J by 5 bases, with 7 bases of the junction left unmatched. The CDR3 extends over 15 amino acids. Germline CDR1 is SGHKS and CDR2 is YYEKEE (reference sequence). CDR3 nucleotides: TGTGCCAGCAGCTTGGCCGCAGGGGGGATTTATGGCTACACCTTC. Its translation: CASSLAAGGIYGYTF.

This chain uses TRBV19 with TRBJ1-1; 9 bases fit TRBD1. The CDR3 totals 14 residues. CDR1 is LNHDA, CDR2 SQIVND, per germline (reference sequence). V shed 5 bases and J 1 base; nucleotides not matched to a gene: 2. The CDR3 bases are TGTGCCAGTAGTGGGGGACAGGGGAACACTGAAGCTTTCTTT. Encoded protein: CASSGGQGNTEAFF.

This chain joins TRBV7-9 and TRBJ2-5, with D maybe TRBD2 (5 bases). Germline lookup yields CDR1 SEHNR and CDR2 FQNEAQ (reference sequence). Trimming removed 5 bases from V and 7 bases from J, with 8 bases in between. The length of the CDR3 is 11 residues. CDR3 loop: CASSTLGTQYF. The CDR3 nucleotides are TGTGCCAGCAGCACACTAGGGACCCAGTACTTC.

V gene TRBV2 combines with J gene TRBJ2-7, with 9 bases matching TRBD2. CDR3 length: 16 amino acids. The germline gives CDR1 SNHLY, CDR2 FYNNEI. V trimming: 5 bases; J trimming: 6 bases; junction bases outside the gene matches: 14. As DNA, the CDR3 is TGTGCCAGCAGTCTACGTAGCGGGGGAAAAGGAGGCGAGCAGTACTTC. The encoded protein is CASSLRSGGKGGEQYF.

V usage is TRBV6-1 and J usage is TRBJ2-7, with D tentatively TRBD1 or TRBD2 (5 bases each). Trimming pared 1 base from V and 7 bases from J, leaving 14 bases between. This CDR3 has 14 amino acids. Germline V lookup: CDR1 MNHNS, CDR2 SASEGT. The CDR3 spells CASSEGPGKGEQYF. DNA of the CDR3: TGTGCCAGCAGTGAAGGGCCGGGAAAGGGGGAGCAGTACTTC.